Only a few counts were recorded for the clone carrying this T cell receptor (beta chain). The antigen is not known. At one end the junction does not follow the germline gene, possibly because of a read error. Germline V CDR1 and CDR2: MGHRA, YSYEKL. The CDR3 has 18 amino acids. The data are from a study of regulatory T cells in long-lasting Graves disease. In building TCR beta libraries, iRepertoire HTBI primers were used together with Arm-PCR of CDR3 regions. How the authors handled the data: Across the samples, identification revealed just over 60 TRBV and roughly 13 TRBJ segments. One entry per CDR3 protein results from TCRdb running MiXCR on the multiplex PCR reads. The V and J calls follow TCRdb's processing rather than the paper's. The repertoire holds approximately 400,000 distinct CDR3 sequences, with about 14% as singletons. General study results and limits: Relative to new patients (around 1,000), persistent patients exhibited greater sharing of public clonotypes (around 2,700).

Time point: newly diagnosed GD, antithyroid drugs for less than 3 months. PBMC-derived RNA was used for the TCR library. The chain joins TRBV4-1 to TRBJ2-5; 10 bases align to TRBD2. This TCR derives from a female donor with Graves disease. Sequenced here: peripheral blood mononuclear cells (PBMCs), sampled at new diagnosis, from a patient treated with antithyroid drugs. CDR3 protein: CASSQTGKLAGFVETQYF. Written as DNA, the CDR3 is TGTGCCAGCAGCCAAACGGGGAAACTAGCGGGGTTTGTAGAGACCCAGTACTTC.